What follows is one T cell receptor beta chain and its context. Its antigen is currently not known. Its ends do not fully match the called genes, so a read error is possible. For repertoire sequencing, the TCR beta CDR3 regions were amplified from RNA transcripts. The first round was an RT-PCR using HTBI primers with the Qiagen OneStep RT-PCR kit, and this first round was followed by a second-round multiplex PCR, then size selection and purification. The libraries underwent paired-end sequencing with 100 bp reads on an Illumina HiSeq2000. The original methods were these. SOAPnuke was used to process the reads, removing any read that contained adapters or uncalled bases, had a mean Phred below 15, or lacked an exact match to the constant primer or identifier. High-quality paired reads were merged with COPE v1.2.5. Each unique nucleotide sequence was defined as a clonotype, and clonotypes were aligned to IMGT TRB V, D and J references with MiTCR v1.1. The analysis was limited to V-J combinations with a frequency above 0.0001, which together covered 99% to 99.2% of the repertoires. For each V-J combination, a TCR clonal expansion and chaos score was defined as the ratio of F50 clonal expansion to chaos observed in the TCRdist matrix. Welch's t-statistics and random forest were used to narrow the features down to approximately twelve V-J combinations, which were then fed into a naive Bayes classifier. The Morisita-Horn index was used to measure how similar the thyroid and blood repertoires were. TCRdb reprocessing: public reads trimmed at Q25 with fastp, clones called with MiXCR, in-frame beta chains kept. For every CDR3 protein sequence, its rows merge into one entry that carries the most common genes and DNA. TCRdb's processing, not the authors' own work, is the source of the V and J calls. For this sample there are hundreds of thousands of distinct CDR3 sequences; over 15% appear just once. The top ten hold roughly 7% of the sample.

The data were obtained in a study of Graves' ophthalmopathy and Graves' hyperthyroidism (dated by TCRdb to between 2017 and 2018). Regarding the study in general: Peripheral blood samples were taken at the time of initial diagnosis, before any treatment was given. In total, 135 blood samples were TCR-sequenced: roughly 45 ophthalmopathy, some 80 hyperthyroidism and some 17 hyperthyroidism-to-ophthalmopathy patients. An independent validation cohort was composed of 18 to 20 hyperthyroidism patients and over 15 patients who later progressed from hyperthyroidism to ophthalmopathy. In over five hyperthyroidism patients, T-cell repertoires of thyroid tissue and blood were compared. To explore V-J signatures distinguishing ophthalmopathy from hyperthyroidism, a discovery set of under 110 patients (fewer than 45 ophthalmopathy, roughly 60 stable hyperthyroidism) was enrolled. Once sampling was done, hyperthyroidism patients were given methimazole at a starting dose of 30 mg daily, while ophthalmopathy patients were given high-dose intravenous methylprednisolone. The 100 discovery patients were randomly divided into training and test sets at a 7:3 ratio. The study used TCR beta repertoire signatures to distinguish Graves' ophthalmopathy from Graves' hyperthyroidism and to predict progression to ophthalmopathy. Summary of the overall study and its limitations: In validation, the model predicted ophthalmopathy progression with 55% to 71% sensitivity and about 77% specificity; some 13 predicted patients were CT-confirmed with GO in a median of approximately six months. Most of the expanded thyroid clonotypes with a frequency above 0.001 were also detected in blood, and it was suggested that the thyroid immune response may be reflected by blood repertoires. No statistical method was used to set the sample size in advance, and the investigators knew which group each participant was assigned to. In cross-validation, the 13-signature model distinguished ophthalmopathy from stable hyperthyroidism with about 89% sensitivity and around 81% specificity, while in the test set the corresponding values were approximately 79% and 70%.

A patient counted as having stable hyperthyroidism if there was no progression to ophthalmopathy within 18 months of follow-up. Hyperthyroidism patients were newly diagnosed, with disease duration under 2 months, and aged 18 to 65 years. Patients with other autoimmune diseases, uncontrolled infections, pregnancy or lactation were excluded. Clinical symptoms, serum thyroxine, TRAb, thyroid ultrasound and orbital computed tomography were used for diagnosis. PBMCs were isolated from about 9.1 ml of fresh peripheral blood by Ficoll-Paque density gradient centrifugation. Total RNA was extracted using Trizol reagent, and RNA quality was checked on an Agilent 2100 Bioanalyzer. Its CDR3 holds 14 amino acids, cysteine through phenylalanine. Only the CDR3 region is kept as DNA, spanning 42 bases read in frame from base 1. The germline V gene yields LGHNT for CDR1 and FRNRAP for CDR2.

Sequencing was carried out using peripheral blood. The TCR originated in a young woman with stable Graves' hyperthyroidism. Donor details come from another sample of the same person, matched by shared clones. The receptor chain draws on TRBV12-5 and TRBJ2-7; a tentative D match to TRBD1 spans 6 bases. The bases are TGTGCTAGTGGTTTGAGCCTACAGGGATACGATCAGTACTTC. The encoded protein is CASGLSLQGYDQYF.